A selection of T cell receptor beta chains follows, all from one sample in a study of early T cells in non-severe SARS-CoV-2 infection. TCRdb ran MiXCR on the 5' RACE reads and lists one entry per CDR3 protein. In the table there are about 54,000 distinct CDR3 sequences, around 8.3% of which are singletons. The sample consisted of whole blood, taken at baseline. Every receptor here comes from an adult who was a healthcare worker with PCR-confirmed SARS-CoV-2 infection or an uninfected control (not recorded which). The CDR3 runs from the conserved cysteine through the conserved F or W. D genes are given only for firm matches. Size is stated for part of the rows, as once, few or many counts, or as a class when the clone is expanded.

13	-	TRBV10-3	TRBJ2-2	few	CAITGLKAGELFF	TGTGCCATCACAGGACTAAAAGCCGGGGAGCTGTTTTTT
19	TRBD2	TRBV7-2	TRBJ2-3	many	CASSLARAGEAQATDTQYF	TGTGCCAGCAGCTTAGCGCGAGCGGGAGAAGCCCAAGCCACAGATACGCAGTATTTT
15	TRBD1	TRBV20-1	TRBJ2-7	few	CSASRIQGTHHEQYF	TGCAGTGCTAGTCGGATACAGGGGACACACCACGAGCAGTACTTC
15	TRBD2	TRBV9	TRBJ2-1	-	CASSVAGGSYNEQFF	TGTGCCAGCAGCGTAGCGGGGGGTTCCTACAATGAGCAGTTCTTC
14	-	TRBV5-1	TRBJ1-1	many	CASRWGSGGTEAFF	TGCGCCAGCAGGTGGGGAAGTGGTGGCACTGAAGCTTTCTTT
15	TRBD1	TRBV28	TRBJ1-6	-	CASNLKGTGYSPLHF	TGTGCCAGCAATCTAAAGGGGACAGGGTACTCACCCCTCCACTTT
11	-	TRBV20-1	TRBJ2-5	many	CSASGEETQYF	TGCAGTGCTAGCGGCGAAGAGACCCAGTACTTC
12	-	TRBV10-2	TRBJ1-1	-	CASLGGDPEAFF	TGCGCCAGTCTTGGGGGGGACCCTGAAGCTTTCTTT
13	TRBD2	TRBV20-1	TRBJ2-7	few	CSARREGTYEQYF	TGCAGTGCTAGGCGGGAGGGAACCTACGAGCAGTACTTC
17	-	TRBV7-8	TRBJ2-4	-	CASSLLRREVEENIQYF	TGTGCCAGCAGCTTACTTCGCAGGGAAGTAGAAGAAAACATTCAGTACTTC
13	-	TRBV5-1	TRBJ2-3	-	CASRTASTDTQYF	TGCGCCAGCAGGACGGCTAGCACAGATACGCAGTATTTT
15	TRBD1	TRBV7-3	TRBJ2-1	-	CASSSDRASYNEQFF	TGTGCCAGCAGCTCCGACAGGGCGTCCTACAATGAGCAGTTCTTC
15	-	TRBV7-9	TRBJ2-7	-	CASSSAGTADYEQYF	TGTGCCAGCAGCTCTGCCGGGACCGCCGACTACGAGCAGTACTTC
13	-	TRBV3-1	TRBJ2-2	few	CASSQGRIGELFF	TGTGCCAGCAGCCAAGGACGAATCGGGGAGCTGTTTTTT
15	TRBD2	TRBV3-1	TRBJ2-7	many	CASSQGPAGSYEQYF	TGTGCCAGCAGCCAAGGTCCAGCGGGGTCCTACGAGCAGTACTTC